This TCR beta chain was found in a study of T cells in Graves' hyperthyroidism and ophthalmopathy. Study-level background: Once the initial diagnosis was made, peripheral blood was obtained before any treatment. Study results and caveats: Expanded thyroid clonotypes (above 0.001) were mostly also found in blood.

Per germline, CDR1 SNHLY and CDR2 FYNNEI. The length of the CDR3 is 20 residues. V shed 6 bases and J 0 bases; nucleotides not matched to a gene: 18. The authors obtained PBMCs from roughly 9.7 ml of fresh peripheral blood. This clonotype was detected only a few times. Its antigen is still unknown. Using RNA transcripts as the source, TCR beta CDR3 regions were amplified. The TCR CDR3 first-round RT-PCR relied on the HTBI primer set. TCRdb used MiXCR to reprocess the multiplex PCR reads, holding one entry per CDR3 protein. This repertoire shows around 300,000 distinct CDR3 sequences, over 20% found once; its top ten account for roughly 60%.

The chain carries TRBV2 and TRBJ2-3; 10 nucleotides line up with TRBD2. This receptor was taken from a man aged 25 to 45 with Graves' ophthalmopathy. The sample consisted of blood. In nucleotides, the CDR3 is TGTGCCAGCAGGGATTATGGGAGCGGGAGGGGGACAACCAGCACAGATACGCAGTATTTT. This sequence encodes CASRDYGSGRGTTSTDTQYF.